Given below is one T cell receptor (beta chain) in context. Antigen unknown. This could be a read error, since a much larger clone is one nucleotide away. TCRdb passed the PCR reads through MiXCR, listing each CDR3 protein once. The sample records a few hundred thousand distinct CDR3 sequences, about 23% being singletons. The CDR3 is 16 amino acids. V gave up 11 bases and J gave up 5 bases; unmatched junction bases: 15. The data derive from a study of molecular identifiers for immune sequencing clone quantification. Study-level background: With replicates, the RNA of about 20,000 or 100,000 naive CD8 cells was split five ways and four were sequenced. Study-wide results and caveats: Jurkat TCR RNA spiked in from one cell (amid about 980,000 naive cells) was reportedly detectable. Effector cells had over 97% of their molecules in clones above 20 RNA copies, while naive cells had under 1%.

Sequenced input: naive CD8+ T cells from blood, with Jurkat cell RNA spiked in. Subset: FACS-sorted CD8+CD4-CCR7+CD45RA+ naive T cells. The chain has TRBV12-3 or TRBV12-4 and TRBJ2-5, with 12 bases fitting TRBD2. The receptor was isolated from a human donor in good health. Some libraries in this study had Jurkat cell RNA spiked in. CDR3 loop: CAPTGTSGPLGETQYF. Here the CDR3 DNA reads TGTGCCCCCACCGGGACTAGCGGGCCTCTGGGGGAGACCCAGTACTTC.